Presented here are 29 T cell receptor beta chains from one specimen sequenced in a study of control samples from healthy donors and cancer patients. Clones were read by immunoSEQ multiplex PCR, and TCRdb kept only the in-frame ones, dropping some. This table holds around 51,000 clones, about 80% found once. Sequenced: blood. These receptors were taken from a man aged 70 or older in good health.

CDR3 protein: CASSPTSGGEAAYNEQFF. The CDR3 DNA reads as TGCGCCAGCAGCCCAACTAGCGGGGGTGAAGCCGCCTACAATGAGCAGTTCTTC. The chain links TRBV5-1 to TRBJ2-1; TRBD2 matches at 11 bases. This CDR3 is 18 amino acids long. V was clipped by 4 bases and J by 2 bases; unmatched bases: 11. From germline, CDR1 is SGHRS and CDR2 YFSETQ.

This sequence joins TRBV19 and TRBJ2-7; TRBD2 might be the D (5 bases). With 6 bases removed from V and 5 bases from J, the gap between germline ends came to 14 bases. Germline-derived CDR1 and CDR2 are LNHDA and SQIVND (reference sequence). This CDR3 is built from 13 residues. The DNA of the CDR3 is TGTGCCAGTAGCGCGGGTCTAGGGAACGAGCAGTACTTC. As protein: CASSAGLGNEQYF.

The chain has TRBV6-5 and TRBJ2-7; D assignment may be TRBD1 or TRBD2 (5 bases each). The length of the CDR3 is 12 residues. Trimming left V 8 bases short and J 5 bases short, with 13 bases between. Germline-derived CDR1 and CDR2 are MNHEY and SVGAGI. The CDR3: CASQGPGDEQYF. CDR3 DNA: TGTGCCAGCCAGGGACCCGGCGACGAGCAGTACTTC.

The chain employs TRBV5-1 and TRBJ2-2, with no clear D. This CDR3 has 14 amino acids. Germline CDR1 reads SGHRS; CDR2 reads YFSETQ. V lost 0 bases and J 6 bases, leaving 9 bases between the germline ends. The CDR3 DNA reads as TGCGCCAGCAGCTTGGATGTCCCGCCCGGGGAGCTGTTTTTT. Its protein is CASSLDVPPGELFF. Based on the CDR3 plus reference TRBV5-1 and TRBJ2-2, the full variable domain is KAGVTQTPRYLIKTRGQQVTLSCSPISGHRSVSWYQQTPGQGLQFLFEYFSETQRNKGNFPGRFSGRQFSNSRSEMNVSTLELGDSALYLCASSLDVPPGELFFGEGSRLTVL.

The chain links TRBV4-2 to TRBJ2-5, with 7 bases fitting TRBD1. The germline V gene has CDR1 LGHNA and CDR2 YNFKEQ. The V gene end was trimmed by 1 base and the J gene end by 4 bases; junction bases not matched to a gene: 0. CDR3 length: 13 residues. The CDR3 bases are TGTGCCAGCAGCCAAGGACAGGGAGAGACCCAGTACTTC. It is translated as CASSQGQGETQYF.

The chain carries TRBV11-1 and TRBJ2-7, with TRBD2 matching 7 bases. Germline trimming cut 5 bases from V and 0 bases from J; bases unmatched to any gene: 7. Germline V gives CDR1 SGHAT, CDR2 FQDESV (reference sequence). The CDR3 is made up of 15 amino acids. This chain's CDR3 is CASSTSGGDSYEQYF. CDR3 nucleotides: TGTGCCAGCAGCACCTCTGGGGGGGACTCCTACGAGCAGTACTTC. The variable domain in full, with the rest retrieved from reference TRBV11-1 and TRBJ2-7, is EAEVAQSPRYKITEKSQAVAFWCDPISGHATLYWYRQILGQGPELLVQFQDESVVDDSQLPKDRFSAERLKGVDSTLKIQPAELGDSAMYLCASSTSGGDSYEQYFGPGTRLTVT.

The rearrangement links TRBV14 to TRBJ1-2; no firm D call. Trimming took 0 bases from V and 1 from J, leaving 12 bases between them. The length of the CDR3 is 16 residues. Germline V gives CDR1 SGHDN, CDR2 FVKESK. The CDR3 protein is CASSQERRHFNYGYTF. The CDR3 DNA reads as TGTGCCAGCAGCCAAGAACGGAGGCATTTTAACTATGGCTACACCTTC.

The chain is built from TRBV20-1 and TRBJ2-5, with a tentative D call TRBD1 (6 bases). Germline values: CDR1 DFQATT, CDR2 SNEGSKA (reference sequence). The CDR3 extends over 13 amino acids. With 3 bases removed from V and 2 bases from J, the gap between germline ends came to 10 bases. In DNA, the CDR3 is TGCAGTGCTAGTCTCAGGGGACAAGAGACCCAGTACTTC. Its translation is CSASLRGQETQYF.

The V and J genes are TRBV18 and TRBJ1-1; D remains ambiguous. Germline loops: CDR1 KGHSH, CDR2 LQKENI. Trimming pared 1 base from V and 0 bases from J, leaving 12 bases between. CDR3 length: 16 amino acids. CDR3 sequence reads: CASSPQGLGMNTEAFF. The CDR3 DNA sequence: TGTGCCAGCTCACCACAGGGTTTAGGAATGAACACTGAAGCTTTCTTT.

This chain links TRBV28 with TRBJ1-2; D possibly corresponds to TRBD1 (5 bases). Germline V gene sequence: CDR1 MDHEN, CDR2 SYDVKM. The CDR3 has 17 residues. The ends were cut back, 5 bases at V and 2 bases at J, with 21 bases in the middle. The CDR3 loop is CASSERRGIIFNYGYTF. The CDR3 DNA follows: TGTGCCAGCAGTGAACGGAGGGGCATCATTTTCAACTATGGCTACACCTTC.

As to this clone: The same CDR3 can be traced to other DNA sequences in this sample. The J gene is TRBJ2-2, the V gene TRBV28; 13 bases line up with TRBD2. Germline CDR1 is MDHEN and CDR2 is SYDVKM. The CDR3 contains 21 residues. Trimming took 5 bases from V and 6 from J; bases not matched to a gene: 21. This CDR3 is CASSTVLRTRLAGGRSGELFF. In nucleotides, the CDR3 is TGTGCCAGCAGTACCGTCCTAAGAACAAGACTAGCGGGGGGTCGATCCGGGGAGCTGTTTTTT.

This clone was recorded a few times. V gene TRBV3-1 (or the pseudogene TRBV3-2) combines with J gene TRBJ1-5; 8 positions match TRBD1. The V and J ends lost 3 bases and 6 bases, in that order; junction bases with no gene match: 4. The germline V gene has CDR1 LGHDT and CDR2 YNNKEL (reference sequence). The CDR3 sequence is 14 residues long. The CDR3 DNA sequence: TGTGCCAGCAGCCACACAGGGGGGCTTCAGCCCCAGCATTTT. Its protein is CASSHTGGLQPQHF.

The chain recombines TRBV7-8 with TRBJ2-5, with TRBD2 identical over 10 bases. The CDR3 length is 17 residues. The V and J ends lost 2 bases and 5 bases, in that order; junction bases with no gene match: 11. Germline CDR1 and CDR2: SGHVS and FQNEAQ. In nucleotides, the CDR3 is TGTGCCAGCAGCTTAAAGCCTAGCGGGAGCTGGGGGGAGACCCAGTACTTC. Translation gives CASSLKPSGSWGETQYF. The complete variable domain, with remaining parts taken from reference TRBV7-8 and TRBJ2-5, reads GAGVSQSPRYKVAKRGQDVALRCDPISGHVSLFWYQQALGQGPEFLTYFQNEAQLDKSGLPSDRFFAERPEGSVSTLKIQRTQQEDSAVYLCASSLKPSGSWGETQYFGPGTRLLVL.

There are a few counts of this clone. CDR3 region: CASTRGGPAYNEQFF. The CDR3 DNA sequence: TGTGCCAGTACGCGGGGGGGTCCCGCCTACAATGAGCAGTTCTTC. The gene calls are TRBV6-5 and TRBJ2-1, with 9 bases that match TRBD2. The V segment lost 9 bases and the J segment 2 bases; nucleotides outside the gene matches: 8. CDR3 size: 15 residues. Germline V gene data show CDR1 as MNHEY and CDR2 as SVGAGI.

This chain joins TRBV7-8 and TRBJ1-6, with unresolved D. The CDR3 loop spans 13 amino acids. The germline V and J ends were trimmed by 4 bases and 4 bases, with 5 bases remaining between them. Germline V gene sequence: CDR1 SGHVS, CDR2 FQNEAQ. The DNA for the CDR3 is TGTGCCAGCAGCTCACAGTATAATTCACCCCTCCACTTT. Translated, it gives CASSSQYNSPLHF.

The V call is TRBV21-1, the J call TRBJ2-1; TRBD1, as called in the table, went unchecked against the DNA. TRBV21-1 is a pseudogene. The CDR3 is made up of 18 amino acids. The CDR3 loop reads CASSPKTGQGFSYNEQFF. The CDR3 DNA follows: TGTGCCAGCAGCCCCAAAACGGGACAGGGTTTCTCCTACAATGAGCAGTTCTTC.

The chain links TRBV28 to TRBJ1-2; the D is unclear. This CDR3 is built from 14 residues. The V gene lost 5 bases and the J gene lost 4 bases, with 14 bases spanning the gap. The germline CDR1 and CDR2 sequences are MDHEN and SYDVKM. This CDR3 reads CASSPLTEVYGYTF. CDR3 coding DNA: TGTGCCAGCAGTCCCCTGACGGAAGTCTATGGCTACACCTTC.

This CDR3 reads CASRGRPYSYNSPLHF. For the CDR3, the DNA is TGTGCCAGCAGAGGACGGCCTTACTCCTATAATTCACCCCTCCACTTT. This chain links TRBV2 with TRBJ1-6; D is unclear. V shed 6 bases and J shed 0 bases, with 12 bases lying between them. This CDR3 comprises 16 residues. Germline-derived CDR1 and CDR2 are SNHLY and FYNNEI.

In DNA form, the CDR3 reads TGTGCCAGTAGTAGGGACAGATCGGCAGATACGCAGTATTTT. Encoded protein: CASSRDRSADTQYF. The J gene is TRBJ2-3, the V gene TRBV19; 7 bases fit TRBD1. V shed 4 bases and J 4 bases; nucleotides not matched to a gene: 5. Germline CDR1 reads LNHDA; CDR2 reads SQIVND (reference sequence). The CDR3 is 14 amino acids.

The chain has TRBV18 and TRBJ1-5; 7 positions match TRBD1. With V trimmed by 6 bases and J by 3 bases, 5 bases remained unmatched. The CDR3 is 14 amino acids. The germline gives CDR1 KGHSH, CDR2 LQKENI. As DNA, the CDR3 is TGTGCCAGCTCTCCAGGGGGGAACAATCAGCCCCAGCATTTT. Its translation: CASSPGGNNQPQHF.

Only a few counts were recorded for this clone. The chain uses TRBV7-2 and TRBJ1-5; tentatively, D is TRBD1 (6 bases). V lost 2 bases and J lost 2, with 16 bases in between. Germline V lookup: CDR1 SGHTA, CDR2 FQGNSA. The CDR3 sequence is 17 residues long. The CDR3 DNA sequence: TGTGCCAGCAGCTTAAGGGGGACTATACTCGGCAATCAGCCCCAGCATTTT. Its protein is CASSLRGTILGNQPQHF.

The chain employs TRBV3-1 (or the pseudogene TRBV3-2) and TRBJ2-7, with unresolved D. V was cut by 0 bases and J by 7 bases, with 13 bases left in between. Germline loops: CDR1 LGHDT, CDR2 YNNKEL (reference sequence). The CDR3 is 14 amino acids. The CDR3 loop is CASSQDPGVGEQYF. The CDR3 DNA sequence: TGTGCCAGCAGCCAAGATCCTGGTGTCGGGGAGCAGTACTTC.

The chain recombines TRBV6-1 with TRBJ1-2; 7 nucleotides match TRBD1. Germline CDR1 is MNHNS and CDR2 is SASEGT. J gave up 2 bases and V 3 bases, and 9 bases lay outside the gene matches. This CDR3 is built from 16 residues. The CDR3 DNA follows: TGTGCCAGCAGTGACGCGAACAGGGGTCTCAACTATGGCTACACCTTC. This sequence encodes CASSDANRGLNYGYTF.

The rearrangement joins TRBV7-9 to TRBJ2-7; 8 bases are a match to TRBD1. V was clipped by 5 bases and J by 3 bases; unmatched bases: 6. CDR3 length: 14 amino acids. CDR1 is SEHNR, CDR2 FQNEAQ, per germline (reference sequence). The CDR3 region is CASSPGTGSYEQYF. The CDR3, as DNA: TGTGCCAGCAGCCCGGGGACAGGAAGCTACGAGCAGTACTTC.

The CDR3 protein is CASSVDGKSSYEQYF. The CDR3 bases are TGTGCCAGCAGCGTAGACGGCAAAAGCTCCTACGAGCAGTACTTC. V is TRBV9 and J is TRBJ2-7; the D is unclear. There are 15 residues in the CDR3. Germline-derived CDR1 and CDR2 are SGDLS and YYNGEE. V shed 0 bases and J shed 0 bases, with 10 bases lying between them.

The genes are TRBV24-1 and TRBJ2-4; 10 nucleotides align to TRBD1. This CDR3 region has 16 residues. In germline, CDR1 is KGHDR, CDR2 SFDVKD. V trimming: 9 bases; J trimming: 3 bases; junction bases outside the gene matches: 10. The CDR3: CATPKGTGDLKNIQYF. As DNA, the CDR3 is TGTGCCACCCCGAAAGGGACAGGGGACCTCAAAAACATTCAGTACTTC.

The chain joins TRBV28 to TRBJ2-1, with a weak D call TRBD2 (6 bases). The CDR3 contains 16 residues. Germline CDR1 MDHEN, CDR2 SYDVKM. V was cut by 5 bases and J by 5 bases, with 19 bases left in between. DNA for the CDR3: TGTGCCAGCAGTCCCCCAGGCACCGGCGGGAACAATGAGCAGTTCTTC. It is translated as CASSPPGTGGNNEQFF.

The J gene is TRBJ1-1, the V gene TRBV6-5; the match to TRBD1 covers 7 bases. This CDR3 contains 13 residues. V shed 3 bases and J 5 bases; nucleotides not matched to a gene: 3. From germline, CDR1 is MNHEY and CDR2 SVGAGI. CDR3 bases: TGTGCCAGCAGTTATGGACAGGCGACTGAAGCTTTCTTT. Amino acid sequence: CASSYGQATEAFF.

The chain has TRBV9 and TRBJ2-3; TRBD1 aligns across 8 bases. Germline assignment: CDR1 SGDLS and CDR2 YYNGEE. The J segment lost 5 bases and the V segment lost 4 bases, leaving 12 bases of the junction unmatched. This CDR3 has 16 amino acids. This chain's CDR3 is CASSPRDRNLGDTQYF. CDR3 nucleotides: TGTGCCAGCAGCCCCCGGGACAGGAATTTAGGAGATACGCAGTATTTT.